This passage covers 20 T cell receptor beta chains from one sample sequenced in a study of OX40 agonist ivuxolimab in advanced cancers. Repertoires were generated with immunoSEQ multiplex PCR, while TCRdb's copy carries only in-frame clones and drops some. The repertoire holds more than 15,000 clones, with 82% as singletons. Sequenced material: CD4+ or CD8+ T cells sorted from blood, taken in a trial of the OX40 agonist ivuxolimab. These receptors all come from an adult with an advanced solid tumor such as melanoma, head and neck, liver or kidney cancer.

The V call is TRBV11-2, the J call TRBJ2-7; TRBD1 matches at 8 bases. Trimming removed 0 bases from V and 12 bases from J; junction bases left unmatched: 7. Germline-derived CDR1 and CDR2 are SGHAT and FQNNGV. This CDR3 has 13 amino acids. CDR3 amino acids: CASSLDPRTGRYF. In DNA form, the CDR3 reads TGTGCCAGCAGCTTAGATCCCCGGACAGGGCGGTACTTC. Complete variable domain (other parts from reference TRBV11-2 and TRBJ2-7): EAGVAQSPRYKIIEKRQSVAFWCNPISGHATLYWYQQILGQGPKLLIQFQNNGVVDDSQLPKDRFSAERLKGVDSTLKIQPAKLEDSAVYLCASSLDPRTGRYFGPGTRLTVT.

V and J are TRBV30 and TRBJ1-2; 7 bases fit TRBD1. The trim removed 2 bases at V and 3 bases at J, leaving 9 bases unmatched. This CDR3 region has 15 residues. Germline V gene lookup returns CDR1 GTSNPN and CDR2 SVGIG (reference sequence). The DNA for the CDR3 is TGTGCCTGGAGTCGACCTGACAGGGAACACTATGGCTACACCTTC. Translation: CAWSRPDREHYGYTF.

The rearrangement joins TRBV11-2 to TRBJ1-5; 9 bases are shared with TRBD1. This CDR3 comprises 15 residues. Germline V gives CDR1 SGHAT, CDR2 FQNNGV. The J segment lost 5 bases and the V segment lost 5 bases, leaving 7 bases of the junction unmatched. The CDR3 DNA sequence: TGTGCCAGCAGCAGGACAGGGGATGGGGATCAGCCCCAGCATTTT. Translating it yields CASSRTGDGDQPQHF.

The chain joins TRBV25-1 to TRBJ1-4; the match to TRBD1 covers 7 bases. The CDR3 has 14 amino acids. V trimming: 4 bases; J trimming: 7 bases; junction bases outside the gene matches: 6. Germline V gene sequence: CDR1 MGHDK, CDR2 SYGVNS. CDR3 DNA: TGTGCCAGCAGTGTCGGGACAGCACCTGAAAAACTGTTTTTT. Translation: CASSVGTAPEKLFF.

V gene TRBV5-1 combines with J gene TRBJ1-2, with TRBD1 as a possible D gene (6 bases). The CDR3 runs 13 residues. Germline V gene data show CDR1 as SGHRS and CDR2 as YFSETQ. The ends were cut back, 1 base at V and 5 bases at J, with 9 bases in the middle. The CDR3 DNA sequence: TGCGCCAGCAGCTTGACAGGGCAATATGGCTACACCTTC. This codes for CASSLTGQYGYTF.

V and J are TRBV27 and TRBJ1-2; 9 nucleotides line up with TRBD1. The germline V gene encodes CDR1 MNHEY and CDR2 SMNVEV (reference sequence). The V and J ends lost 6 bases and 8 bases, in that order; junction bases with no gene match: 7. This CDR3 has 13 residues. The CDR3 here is CASSYSTGGGYTF. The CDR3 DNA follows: TGTGCCAGCAGCTATAGCACAGGGGGCGGCTACACCTTC.

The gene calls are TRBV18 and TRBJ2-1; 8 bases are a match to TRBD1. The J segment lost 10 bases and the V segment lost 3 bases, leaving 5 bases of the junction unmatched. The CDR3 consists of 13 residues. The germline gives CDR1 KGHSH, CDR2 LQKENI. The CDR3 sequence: CASSPGTGNEQFF. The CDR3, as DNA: TGTGCCAGCTCACCCGGGACAGGTAACGAGCAGTTCTTC.

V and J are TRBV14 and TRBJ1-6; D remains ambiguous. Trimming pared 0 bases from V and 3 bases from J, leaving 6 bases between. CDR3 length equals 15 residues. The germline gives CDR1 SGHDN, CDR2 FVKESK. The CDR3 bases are TGTGCCAGCAGCCAAGATTTCGGCTATAATTCACCCCTCCACTTT. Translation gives CASSQDFGYNSPLHF. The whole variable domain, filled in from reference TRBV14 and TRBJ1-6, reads EAGVTQFPSHSVIEKGQTVTLRCDPISGHDNLYWYRRVMGKEIKFLLHFVKESKQDESGMPNNRFLAERTGGTYSTLKVQPAELEDSGVYFCASSQDFGYNSPLHFGNGTRLTVT.

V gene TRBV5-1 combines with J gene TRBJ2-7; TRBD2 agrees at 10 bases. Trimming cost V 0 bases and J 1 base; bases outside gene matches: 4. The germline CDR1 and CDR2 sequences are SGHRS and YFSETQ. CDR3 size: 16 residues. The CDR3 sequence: CASSLGLAGVSYEQYF. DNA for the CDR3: TGCGCCAGCAGCTTGGGGCTAGCGGGAGTTTCCTACGAGCAGTACTTC.

CDR3 protein: CASSEEAAPLRYNEQFF. The CDR3 nucleotides are TGTGCCAGCAGTGAAGAGGCGGCCCCCCTCCGATACAATGAGCAGTTCTTC. The genes are TRBV2 and TRBJ2-1; D is undetermined. The CDR3 covers 17 residues. CDR1 is SNHLY and CDR2 is FYNNEI in the germline V gene. Trimming removed 1 base at V and 4 bases at J, with 17 bases between.

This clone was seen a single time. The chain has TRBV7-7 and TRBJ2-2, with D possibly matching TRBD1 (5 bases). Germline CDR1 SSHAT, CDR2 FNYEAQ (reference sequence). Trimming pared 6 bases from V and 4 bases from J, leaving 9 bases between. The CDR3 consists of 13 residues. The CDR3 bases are TGTGCCAGCAGTTCAGGGCCCACCGGGGAGCTGTTTTTT. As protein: CASSSGPTGELFF.

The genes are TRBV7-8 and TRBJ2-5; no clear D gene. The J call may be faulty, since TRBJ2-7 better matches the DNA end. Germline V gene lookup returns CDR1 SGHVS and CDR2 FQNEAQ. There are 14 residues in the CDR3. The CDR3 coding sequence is TGTGCCAGCAGCTTAGGGAAGGGAACCTACGAGCAGTACTTC. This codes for CASSLGKGTYEQYF.

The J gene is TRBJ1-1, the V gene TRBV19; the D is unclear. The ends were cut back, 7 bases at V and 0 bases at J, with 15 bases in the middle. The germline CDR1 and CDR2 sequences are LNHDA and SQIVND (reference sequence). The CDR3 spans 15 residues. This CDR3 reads CASNRFSAMNTEAFF. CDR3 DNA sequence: TGTGCCAGTAATCGGTTCTCGGCCATGAACACTGAAGCTTTCTTT.

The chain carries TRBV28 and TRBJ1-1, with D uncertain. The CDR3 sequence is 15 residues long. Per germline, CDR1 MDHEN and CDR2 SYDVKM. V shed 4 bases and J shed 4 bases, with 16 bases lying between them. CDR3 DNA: TGTGCCAGCAGTTCCCCCAATGGGAGGAGCACTGAAGCTTTCTTT. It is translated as CASSSPNGRSTEAFF.

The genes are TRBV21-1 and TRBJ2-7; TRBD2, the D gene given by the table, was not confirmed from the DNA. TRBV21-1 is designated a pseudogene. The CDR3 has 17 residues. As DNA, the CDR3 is TGTGCCAGCAGCCCGCCCGGGACTAGCGGCCGACTGTACGAGCAGTACTTC. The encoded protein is CASSPPGTSGRLYEQYF.

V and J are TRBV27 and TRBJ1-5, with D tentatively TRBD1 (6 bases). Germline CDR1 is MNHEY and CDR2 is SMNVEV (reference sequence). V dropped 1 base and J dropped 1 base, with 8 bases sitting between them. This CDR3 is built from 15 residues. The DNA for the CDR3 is TGTGCCAGCAGTTTATTTGGACAGAGCAATCAGCCCCAGCATTTT. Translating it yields CASSLFGQSNQPQHF.

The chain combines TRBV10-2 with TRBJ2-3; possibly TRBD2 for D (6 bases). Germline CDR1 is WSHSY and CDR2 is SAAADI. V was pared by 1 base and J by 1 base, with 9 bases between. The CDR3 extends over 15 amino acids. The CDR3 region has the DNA TGCGCCAGCAGTGAGTGGCTAGCGCGCACAGATACGCAGTATTTT. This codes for CASSEWLARTDTQYF.

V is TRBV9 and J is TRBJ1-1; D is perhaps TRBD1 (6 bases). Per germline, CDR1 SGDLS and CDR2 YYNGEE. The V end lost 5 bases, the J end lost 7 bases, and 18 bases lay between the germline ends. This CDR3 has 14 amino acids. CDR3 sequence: CASRGGGAPGEAFF. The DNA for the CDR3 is TGTGCCAGCAGGGGCGGGGGGGCCCCAGGTGAAGCTTTCTTT.

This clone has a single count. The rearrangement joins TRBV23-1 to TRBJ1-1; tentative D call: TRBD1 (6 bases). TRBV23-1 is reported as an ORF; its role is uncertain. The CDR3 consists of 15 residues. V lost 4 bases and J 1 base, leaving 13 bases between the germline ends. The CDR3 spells CASSLLDRQNTEAFF. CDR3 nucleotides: TGCGCCAGCAGTCTCCTCGACAGGCAGAACACTGAAGCTTTCTTT.

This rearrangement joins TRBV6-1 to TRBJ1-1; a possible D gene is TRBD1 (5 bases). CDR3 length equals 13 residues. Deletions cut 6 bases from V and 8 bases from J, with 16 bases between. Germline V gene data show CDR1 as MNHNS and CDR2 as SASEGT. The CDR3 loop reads CASSGLVQGEAFF. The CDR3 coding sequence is TGTGCCAGCAGCGGATTGGTTCAGGGCGAAGCTTTCTTT.